These 28 T cell receptor beta chains share one sample of origin, sequenced in a study of read filtering for tumor transcriptome and immune sequencing. This library used roughly 430 ng RNA and molecular barcoded adaptors spanning alpha/delta and beta/gamma chains. TCRdb ran MiXCR on the reads and lists one entry per CDR3 protein. The repertoire holds roughly 59,000 distinct CDR3 sequences, with approximately 18% as singletons. Specimen: a population of CD138-negative cells sorted from bone marrow. The source of these receptors is a donor aged 40 or over with multiple myeloma.

Worth noting for this clonotype: The germline gene is not matched at one end of the junction; a read error may be the cause. CDR3 residues: CASSSPARILSGANVPTF. CDR3 sequence (DNA): TGTGCCAGCAGCTCACCCGCCAGAATCCTCTCTGGGGCCAACGTCCCGACTTTC. The V and J genes are TRBV7-9 and TRBJ2-6; D is possibly TRBD1 (5 bases). The CDR3 length is 18 residues. In germline, CDR1 is SEHNR, CDR2 FQNEAQ (reference sequence).

This clonotype rates as medium-sized. This chain links TRBV7-8 with TRBJ2-1; 8 bases are shared with TRBD1. Germline values: CDR1 SGHVS, CDR2 FQNEAQ. The CDR3 consists of 15 residues. The V segment lost 6 bases and the J segment 4 bases; nucleotides outside the gene matches: 8. The CDR3 nucleotides read TGTGCCAGCAGAGCCTACCGGGACAGGTACAATGAGCAGTTCTTC. It is translated as CASRAYRDRYNEQFF.

This clonotype was seen more than once but under ten times. The V and J genes are TRBV7-8 and TRBJ2-1; 8 bases match TRBD2. CDR1 is SGHVS, CDR2 FQNEAQ, per germline. V lost 4 bases, J lost 9 bases, and 35 bases stayed unmatched. The CDR3 extends over 23 amino acids. The CDR3 DNA follows: TGTGCCAGCAGCTCCCCACAAAGAGCGGGAGATTTTGGGAGGAAACCCCCAACTAGTGAGCAGTTCTTC. It yields the protein CASSSPQRAGDFGRKPPTSEQFF.

The rearrangement links TRBV29-1 to TRBJ1-1; D remains unclear. The CDR3 runs to 12 residues. V dropped 3 bases and J dropped 4 bases, with 9 bases sitting between them. CDR1 and CDR2 from the germline V gene are SQVTM and ANQGSEA. Written as DNA, the CDR3 is TGCAGCGTTGAGTGGGTGGTCACTGAAGCTTTCTTT. Translation: CSVEWVVTEAFF.

This clonotype was detected many times. The J gene is TRBJ2-2, the V gene TRBV19; the match to TRBD2 covers 9 bases. With 3 bases clipped from V and 0 bases from J, the junction kept 17 bases outside the gene matches. The CDR3 has 21 amino acids. Germline-derived CDR1 and CDR2 are LNHDA and SQIVND (reference sequence). The CDR3 spells CASSIPPPRGRANPNTGELFF. CDR3 nucleotide sequence: TGTGCCAGTAGTATTCCCCCTCCTCGCGGGAGGGCCAATCCGAACACCGGGGAGCTGTTTTTT.

This clonotype was detected only a few times. The chain recombines TRBV5-1 with TRBJ2-3; the D is unclear. Germline V gene sequence: CDR1 SGHRS, CDR2 YFSETQ. The CDR3 runs to 15 residues. V was cut by 7 bases and J by 3 bases, with 18 bases left in between. CDR3 in DNA: TGCGCCAGCGGCCTCGGCCCCTCCGTGACAGATACGCAGTATTTT. Its protein product is CASGLGPSVTDTQYF.

The genes are TRBV5-4 and TRBJ2-2; D gene ambiguous. The V gene's germline CDR1 is SGHNT and CDR2 YYREEE (reference sequence). The CDR3 loop spans 14 amino acids. Trimming took 0 bases from V and 4 from J, leaving 7 bases between them. The CDR3: CASSLDSLTGELFF. CDR3 bases: TGTGCCAGCAGCTTGGATTCCCTCACCGGGGAGCTGTTTTTT.

Worth noting for this clonotype: Being one base from a much bigger clone, this may be a read error. The conserved phenylalanine or tryptophan is not found at the CDR3 terminus, so this likely reflects a read error. The genes are TRBV7-3 and TRBJ2-1; perhaps TRBD2 as D (5 bases). The length of the CDR3 is 13 residues. Per the germline V gene, CDR1 is SGHTA and CDR2 is FQGTGA. V lost 1 base and J lost 10, with 11 bases in between. Written as DNA, the CDR3 is TGTGCCAGCAGCTTAAACGGTCCGGGGGAGCAGTTCTCC. This translates into CASSLNGPGEQFS.

As regards this clonotype: A much larger clone differs from this one at a single base, so this may be a read error. The J gene is TRBJ2-2, the V gene TRBV3-1; 13 nucleotides match TRBD2. Trimming cost V 4 bases and J 9 bases; bases outside gene matches: 8. There are 16 residues in the CDR3. The germline V gene has CDR1 LGHDT and CDR2 YNNKEL (reference sequence). CDR3: CASSRRTSGSPRELFF. The CDR3 coding sequence is TGTGCCAGCAGCCGACGGACTAGCGGGAGTCCCAGGGAGCTGTTTTTT.

This clonotype was picked up many times. V is TRBV28 and J is TRBJ2-1; D uncertain. Germline V gene sequence: CDR1 MDHEN, CDR2 SYDVKM. This CDR3 has 10 amino acids. Trimming took 7 bases from V and 9 from J, leaving 7 bases between them. CDR3 sequence (DNA): TGTGCCAGCAAGGCAGGTGAGCAGTTCTTC. Residues: CASKAGEQFF. Full variable domain (remainder filled in from reference TRBV28 and TRBJ2-1): DVKVTQSSRYLVKRTGEKVFLECVQDMDHENMFWYRQDPGLGLRLIYFSYDVKMKEKGDIPEGYSVSREKKERFSLILESASTNQTSMYLCASKAGEQFFGPGTRLTVL.

A word on this clonotype: This may be a read error: a much more frequent sequence differs by one nucleotide. V and J are TRBV7-2 and TRBJ1-1; no definite D call. The germline V gene has CDR1 SGHTA and CDR2 FQGNSA. CDR3 length: 14 residues. The CDR3 region has the DNA TGTGCCAGCAGCTACTCCGAGGGCGGCACTGAAGCTTCCTTT. It encodes CASSYSEGGTEASF.

This clonotype was seen at least ten times. The chain is built from TRBV20-1 and TRBJ1-5; D perhaps matches TRBD1 (6 bases). Trimming cost V 3 bases and J 9 bases, with 15 bases left between them. The germline gives CDR1 DFQATT, CDR2 SNEGSKA (reference sequence). This CDR3 contains 13 residues. CDR3: CSASSGEHGPQHF. The CDR3, as DNA: TGCAGTGCTAGTTCAGGGGAGCATGGGCCCCAGCATTTT.

This clonotype has a count of ten or more. J is TRBJ1-6 and V is TRBV28; 7 nucleotides agree with TRBD1. Trimming cost V 5 bases and J 5 bases; bases outside gene matches: 9. Germline V CDR1 and CDR2: MDHEN, SYDVKM. This CDR3 comprises 16 residues. CDR3 region: CASSAPTGTDNSPLHF. CDR3 sequence (DNA): TGTGCCAGCAGTGCCCCCACCGGGACAGATAATTCACCCCTCCACTTT.

This clonotype was counted at least ten times. V usage is TRBV20-1 and J usage is TRBJ2-1; 10 bases fit TRBD2. Germline-derived CDR1 and CDR2 are DFQATT and SNEGSKA (reference sequence). The CDR3 totals 12 residues. After removal of 4 bases from V and 7 bases from J, the junction contained 1 base not matched to a gene. The CDR3 coding sequence is TGCAGTGCTATGGGACTAGCGAATGAGCAGTTCTTC. Residues: CSAMGLANEQFF.

This clonotype came up many times. One end of the junction varies from germline; a read error may be responsible. The CDR3 nucleotides are TGTGCTAGCAGCGAAGGGACCCGAGGGACCGGGGAGCTGTTTTTT. Amino acids: CASSEGTRGTGELFF. The chain is built from TRBV7-7 and TRBJ2-2; tentatively, D is TRBD1 or TRBD2 (5 bases each). Looked up from germline, CDR1 is SSHAT and CDR2 is FNYEAQ (reference sequence). The CDR3 has 15 residues.

This clonotype was observed a few times. The rearrangement links TRBV29-1 to TRBJ2-2, with D possibly being TRBD1 (6 bases). CDR3 length: 14 residues. CDR1 is SQVTM and CDR2 is ANQGSEA in the germline V gene. The V end was cut by 7 bases, the J end by 0 bases, with 12 bases between. CDR3 protein: CSATTGANTGELFF. In DNA form, the CDR3 reads TGCAGCGCCACGACAGGAGCGAACACCGGGGAGCTGTTTTTT.

This clonotype was seen more than once but under ten times. The J gene is TRBJ2-7, the V gene TRBV20-1; 8 nucleotides align to TRBD2. The length of the CDR3 is 14 residues. Germline trimming cut 5 bases from V and 6 bases from J; bases unmatched to any gene: 12. Germline V gene lookup returns CDR1 DFQATT and CDR2 SNEGSKA (reference sequence). CDR3 sequence (DNA): TGCAGTGCTCGGAGACTACTAGCGGCCGTCGAGCAGTACTTC. Its translation is CSARRLLAAVEQYF.

This clonotype was counted ten times or more. The chain joins TRBV29-1 to TRBJ2-1; 10 positions match TRBD2. V was pared by 7 bases and J by 5 bases, with 8 bases of the junction left unmatched. Germline V lookup: CDR1 SQVTM, CDR2 ANQGSEA. The CDR3 runs 14 residues. The CDR3 bases are TGCAGCGGAGCGGGGGGGCCTTTAGACAATGAGCAGTTCTTC. It codes for CSGAGGPLDNEQFF.

This clonotype has a count of ten or more. The chain couples TRBV2 to TRBJ2-1; D not certain. Germline CDR1 SNHLY, CDR2 FYNNEI. The CDR3 runs 14 residues. The V gene lost 5 bases and the J gene lost 0 bases, with 8 bases spanning the gap. The CDR3 bases are TGTGCCAGCAGTCCGGCCAGCTCCTACAATGAGCAGTTCTTC. It specifies CASSPASSYNEQFF.

Remarks on this clonotype: A much larger clone lies a single base off, so this may be a read error. The chain uses TRBV29-1 and TRBJ2-7; weak D call: TRBD2 (5 bases). Germline loops: CDR1 SQVTM, CDR2 ANQGSEA. The CDR3 totals 12 residues. In DNA, the CDR3 is TGCAGCCGACGGGGTTCGCCCTACGGGCAGTACTTC. Residues: CSRRGSPYGQYF.

This clonotype was detected ten times or more. The chain combines TRBV19 with TRBJ2-1, with 8 bases lining up with TRBD1. With 2 bases clipped from V and 6 bases from J, the junction kept 6 bases outside the gene matches. Germline V lookup: CDR1 LNHDA, CDR2 SQIVND (reference sequence). CDR3 length: 15 residues. This CDR3 reads CASSITGGRTNEQFF. The DNA for the CDR3 is TGTGCCAGTAGTATAACAGGGGGACGGACCAATGAGCAGTTCTTC.

This clonotype was observed at least ten times. The gene calls are TRBV3-1 and TRBJ2-1; TRBD2 aligns across 9 bases. The CDR3 runs to 16 residues. CDR1 LGHDT and CDR2 YNNKEL come from the germline V gene (reference sequence). Germline trimming cut 0 bases from V and 6 bases from J; bases unmatched to any gene: 6. Written as DNA, the CDR3 is TGTGCCAGCAGCCAAGATCTTCCTAGCGGGGTCAATGAGCAGTTCTTC. Its translation: CASSQDLPSGVNEQFF.

This clonotype has at least ten counts. V gene TRBV12-3 or TRBV12-4 combines with J gene TRBJ2-1, with D tentatively TRBD2 (5 bases). The V end lost 5 bases, the J end lost 8 bases, and 13 bases lay between the germline ends. CDR3 length: 13 residues. Written as DNA, the CDR3 is TGTGCCAGCAGTCCCGACTACTCCGATGAGCAGTTCTTC. Amino acid sequence: CASSPDYSDEQFF.

Ten or more counts support this clonotype. CDR3 in amino acids: CSAPDRGNEQFF. CDR3 DNA: TGCAGTGCTCCAGACAGGGGCAATGAGCAGTTCTTC. This sequence joins TRBV20-1 and TRBJ2-1, with TRBD1 matching 8 bases. This CDR3 has 12 amino acids. The ends lost 5 bases at V and 6 bases at J; junction bases unmatched: 3. CDR1 is DFQATT, CDR2 SNEGSKA, per germline (reference sequence).

This clonotype was detected a few times. V and J are TRBV14 and TRBJ2-4; D gene unclear. This CDR3 is 15 amino acids long. The germline V gene encodes CDR1 SGHDN and CDR2 FVKESK. V gave up 3 bases and J gave up 0 bases, with 9 bases separating them. The CDR3 region has the DNA TGTGCCAGCAGCCAGGAAGTCCTAGCCAAAAACATTCAGTACTTC. This encodes CASSQEVLAKNIQYF.

This clonotype was detected many times. The chain has TRBV10-1 and TRBJ2-2, with a weak D call TRBD2 (6 bases). From germline, CDR1 is WNHNN and CDR2 SYGVQD (reference sequence). Trimming took 3 bases from V and 3 from J, leaving 8 bases between them. This CDR3 is built from 14 residues. CDR3 amino acids: CASSDPGDTGELFF. The DNA of the CDR3 is TGCGCCAGCAGTGACCCGGGGGACACCGGGGAGCTGTTTTTT.

The rearrangement links TRBV19 to TRBJ2-1; 7 bases map to TRBD2. The CDR3 covers 18 residues. The V segment lost 7 bases and the J segment 1 base; nucleotides outside the gene matches: 16. Germline loops: CDR1 LNHDA, CDR2 SQIVND (reference sequence). The CDR3 spells CASKVDGAGVGSYNEQFF. Here the CDR3 DNA reads TGTGCCAGTAAGGTTGACGGGGCGGGAGTGGGTTCCTACAATGAGCAGTTCTTC.

This clonotype has a count of ten or more. Germline and junction disagree at one end, which may indicate a read error. The chain joins TRBV27 to TRBJ2-3, with D hard to call. CDR1 MNHEY and CDR2 SMNVEV come from the germline V gene (reference sequence). There are 13 residues in the CDR3. This CDR3 reads CASSLRPTDAQYF. The CDR3 region has the DNA TGTGCCAGCAGTTTGCGCCCCACAGATGCGCAGTATTTT.